What follows are 30 T cell receptor beta chains derived from one specimen sequenced in a study of shared clonotypes between healthy human individuals. Using immunoSEQ multiplex PCR, the repertoire was profiled, and TCRdb retains in-frame clones only, with some absent. The sample has over a million clones, about 98.5% seen once; the top ten hold about 0.35%. The sample taken for sequencing was naive CD4+ T cells sorted from blood. Described subset: CD45RA+ positively selected. Source of these receptors: a young man in good health.

The V gene is TRBV27, the J gene TRBJ2-6; D is perhaps TRBD1 (5 bases). Germline-derived CDR1 and CDR2 are MNHEY and SMNVEV (reference sequence). The CDR3 extends over 15 amino acids. Between the trimmed V and J ends, which lost 3 bases and 2 bases, there was a span of 8 bases. CDR3 nucleotide sequence: TGTGCCAGCAGTTTCCAGGGAACTGGGGCCAACGTCCTGACTTTC. Its translation is CASSFQGTGANVLTF.

This sequence joins TRBV29-1 and TRBJ1-2, with 7 bases matching TRBD1. The CDR3 spans 13 residues. The V segment lost 5 bases and the J segment 9 bases; nucleotides outside the gene matches: 12. Per germline, CDR1 SQVTM and CDR2 ANQGSEA. CDR3 in amino acids: CSVRGQFTHRYTF. CDR3 sequence (DNA): TGCAGCGTTCGGGGACAGTTTACTCATCGCTACACCTTC.

This clone was seen a single time. This chain connects TRBV28 to TRBJ1-4; 9 bases line up with TRBD1. Germline V CDR1 and CDR2: MDHEN, SYDVKM. The CDR3 is 16 residues long. V shed 5 bases, J shed 0 bases, and the junction held 4 bases outside the gene matches. CDR3 nucleotides: TGTGCCAGCAGTAACAGGGGGCATCCAACTAATGAAAAACTGTTTTTT. This sequence encodes CASSNRGHPTNEKLFF.

The chain links TRBV25-1 to TRBJ1-3; D is unresolved. Trimming took off 5 bases at V and 4 bases at J, with 6 bases between the two ends. Per germline, CDR1 MGHDK and CDR2 SYGVNS. The CDR3 consists of 12 residues. CDR3 bases: TGTGCCAGCAGTAGGGTGGGAAACACCATATATTTT. Translated: CASSRVGNTIYF.

The V call is TRBV18, the J call TRBJ1-5; D perhaps matches TRBD1 (6 bases). The CDR3 runs to 16 residues. Trimming stripped 6 bases from V and 4 bases from J, with 19 bases between. Looked up from germline, CDR1 is KGHSH and CDR2 is LQKENI. CDR3 sequence: CASSPISIGGNQPQHF. In DNA form, the CDR3 reads TGTGCCAGCTCCCCCATCTCGATAGGGGGTAATCAGCCCCAGCATTTT.

V is TRBV27 and J is TRBJ2-7, with 8 bases lining up with TRBD1. The CDR3 consists of 16 residues. CDR1 and CDR2 from the germline V gene are MNHEY and SMNVEV (reference sequence). The J segment lost 3 bases and the V segment lost 4 bases, leaving 11 bases of the junction unmatched. This CDR3 is CASSYKRTGWDYEQYF. CDR3 DNA: TGTGCCAGCAGTTACAAAAGGACAGGGTGGGACTACGAGCAGTACTTC.

The rearrangement links TRBV5-5 to TRBJ2-3; 7 positions agree with TRBD1. This CDR3 is 15 amino acids long. V was pared by 3 bases and J by 10 bases, with 14 bases of the junction left unmatched. Germline V CDR1 and CDR2: SGHKS, YYEKEE (reference sequence). The CDR3 is CASSSISAGTVAQYF. CDR3 DNA: TGTGCCAGCAGCTCTATATCTGCCGGGACAGTTGCGCAGTATTTT.

The genes are TRBV10-1 and TRBJ1-2; no definite D call. The CDR3 contains 13 residues. CDR1 and CDR2 from the germline V gene are WNHNN and SYGVQD (reference sequence). V shed 0 bases and J shed 6 bases, with 8 bases lying between them. The CDR3 DNA sequence: TGCGCCAGCAGTGAGTCGGGGAGACATGGCTACACCTTC. This encodes CASSESGRHGYTF.

The rearrangement joins TRBV6-4 to TRBJ2-2; D remains unclear. There are 13 residues in the CDR3. The V end lost 2 bases, the J end lost 0 bases, and 1 base lay between the germline ends. Germline CDR1 MRHNA, CDR2 SNTAGT. CDR3 protein: CASSDTNTGELFF. The CDR3 bases are TGTGCCAGCAGTGACACGAACACCGGGGAGCTGTTTTTT.

The chain has TRBV19 and TRBJ1-4; D not certain. The V gene lost 6 bases and the J gene lost 8 bases, with 7 bases spanning the gap. The germline V gene has CDR1 LNHDA and CDR2 SQIVND (reference sequence). This CDR3 is built from 11 residues. The CDR3 DNA sequence: TGTGCCAGTAGGTCGGACGAAAAACTGTTTTTT. This codes for CASRSDEKLFF.

V gene TRBV5-1 combines with J gene TRBJ2-2; D is ambiguous. The CDR3 consists of 11 residues. CDR1 and CDR2 from the germline V gene are SGHRS and YFSETQ. Trimming pared 4 bases from V and 7 bases from J, leaving 5 bases between. The CDR3 protein is CASSSDGELFF. Here the CDR3 DNA reads TGCGCCAGCAGCAGTGACGGGGAGCTGTTTTTT.

This clone was seen a single time. V usage is TRBV18 and J usage is TRBJ2-2, with D possibly matching TRBD1 (5 bases). From germline, CDR1 is KGHSH and CDR2 LQKENI. The CDR3 is made up of 14 amino acids. V was pared by 3 bases and J by 6 bases, with 11 bases between. CDR3 coding DNA: TGTGCCAGCTCACCGGTCAGGGCCGCCGGGGAGCTGTTTTTT. It is translated as CASSPVRAAGELFF.

This chain joins TRBV18 and TRBJ2-1; no clear D. CDR1 and CDR2 from the germline V gene are KGHSH and LQKENI. The germline V and J ends were trimmed by 0 bases and 7 bases, with 4 bases remaining between them. There are 12 residues in the CDR3. The CDR3 reads CASSPPWNEQFF. As DNA, the CDR3 is TGTGCCAGCTCACCACCTTGGAATGAGCAGTTCTTC.

This clone was observed a few times. CDR3 DNA sequence: TGCGCCAGCAGCATGGGTCCCAATCAGCCCCAGCATTTT. It encodes CASSMGPNQPQHF. V and J are TRBV10-1 and TRBJ1-5; D gene unclear. Germline CDR1 WNHNN, CDR2 SYGVQD (reference sequence). Deletions cut 6 bases from V and 3 bases from J, with 9 bases between. The CDR3 runs 13 residues.

This rearrangement joins TRBV5-1 to TRBJ1-5; a weak D match, TRBD1 (6 bases). Trimming took 0 bases from V and 2 from J, leaving 9 bases between them. Looked up from germline, CDR1 is SGHRS and CDR2 is YFSETQ. The CDR3 loop spans 15 amino acids. The CDR3 here is CASSLAPGGNQPQHF. The CDR3 bases are TGCGCCAGCAGCTTGGCCCCAGGGGGCAATCAGCCCCAGCATTTT.

The gene calls are TRBV5-6 and TRBJ1-2; the match to TRBD1 covers 10 bases. The J segment lost 13 bases and the V segment lost 3 bases, leaving 12 bases of the junction unmatched. Germline CDR1 SGHDT, CDR2 YYEEEE. The CDR3 runs 14 residues. Written as DNA, the CDR3 is TGTGCCAGCAGCTACCCGACAGGGGGCTTTATGTTCACCTTC. This gives the protein CASSYPTGGFMFTF.

About this clone itself: The sample contains more than one DNA sequence encoding this CDR3. The rearrangement uses TRBV18 and TRBJ2-1, with a possible D match to TRBD2 (6 bases). V was trimmed by 3 bases and J by 7 bases, leaving 13 bases between them. This CDR3 contains 14 residues. Germline V CDR1 and CDR2: KGHSH, LQKENI. The CDR3 DNA follows: TGTGCCAGCTCACCGACTAGTGGGTCTAATGAGCAGTTCTTC. This codes for CASSPTSGSNEQFF.

This chain joins TRBV9 and TRBJ2-7, with 7 bases identical to TRBD2. The V gene's germline CDR1 is SGDLS and CDR2 YYNGEE. The CDR3 is 17 residues long. The V gene end was trimmed by 4 bases and the J gene end by 5 bases; junction bases not matched to a gene: 18. The CDR3 sequence: CASSRSPTRGSSNEQYF. The CDR3 bases are TGTGCCAGCAGCCGCTCCCCTACTCGCGGGAGTTCGAACGAGCAGTACTTC.

The chain carries TRBV27 and TRBJ2-7, with 11 bases aligning to TRBD2. The germline gives CDR1 MNHEY, CDR2 SMNVEV (reference sequence). J gave up 2 bases and V 2 bases, and 11 bases lay outside the gene matches. CDR3 length: 18 residues. The CDR3 region is CASSLTPPGTSGPYEQYF. DNA for the CDR3: TGTGCCAGCAGTTTAACCCCCCCCGGGACTAGCGGACCCTACGAGCAGTACTTC.

The V call is TRBV7-2, the J call TRBJ2-7, with 10 bases lining up with TRBD2. The CDR3 is 16 residues long. The trim removed 0 bases at V and 5 bases at J, leaving 7 bases unmatched. Germline loops: CDR1 SGHTA, CDR2 FQGNSA. Here the CDR3 DNA reads TGTGCCAGCAGCTTAGCGTTTACTAGCGGGATCAACGAGCAGTACTTC. It translates to CASSLAFTSGINEQYF.

This clone was picked up one time. This chain links TRBV5-1 with TRBJ2-7; 9 positions match TRBD1. The CDR3 runs to 16 residues. The junction had 11 bases not matched to a gene; V was cut back by 4 bases and J by 3 bases. Germline V CDR1 and CDR2: SGHRS, YFSETQ. The CDR3 bases are TGCGCCAGCAGCCCTGGGGGGGACAGGGTCCGCTACGAGCAGTACTTC. This translates into CASSPGGDRVRYEQYF. Full variable domain (rest looked up from reference TRBV5-1 and TRBJ2-7): KAGVTQTPRYLIKTRGQQVTLSCSPISGHRSVSWYQQTPGQGLQFLFEYFSETQRNKGNFPGRFSGRQFSNSRSEMNVSTLELGDSALYLCASSPGGDRVRYEQYFGPGTRLTVT.

The chain is built from TRBV1 and TRBJ2-1. TRBV1 is termed a pseudogene. The CDR3 runs 15 residues. CDR3 sequence (DNA): TGCACCAGCAGCCAAGATGACACCGGGGCCGTGGAGCAGTTCTTC. This codes for CTSSQDDTGAVEQFF.

A single count supports this clone. The gene calls are TRBV2 and TRBJ2-7; D is unclear. V shed 5 bases and J shed 3 bases, with 8 bases lying between them. CDR1 and CDR2 from the germline V gene are SNHLY and FYNNEI. The CDR3 loop spans 12 amino acids. The CDR3 sequence is CASSPSDYEQYF. The CDR3 DNA reads TGTGCCAGCAGTCCTTCCGACTACGAGCAGTACTTC.

This chain links TRBV28 with TRBJ1-5; D gene ambiguous. Germline V gene sequence: CDR1 MDHEN, CDR2 SYDVKM. Trimming stripped 1 base from V and 0 bases from J, with 7 bases between. This CDR3 has 15 residues. CDR3 loop: CASSLFRYSNQPQHF. The CDR3 DNA reads TGTGCCAGCAGTTTATTCAGGTATAGCAATCAGCCCCAGCATTTT.

The chain combines TRBV19 with TRBJ1-1; no firm D call. The V end was cut by 8 bases, the J end by 11 bases, with 18 bases between. The V gene's germline CDR1 is LNHDA and CDR2 SQIVND (reference sequence). The CDR3 runs to 12 residues. The CDR3 sequence: CASRERGNDAFF. The CDR3 DNA reads TGTGCCAGTCGAGAGCGAGGGAATGACGCTTTCTTT.

V is TRBV9 and J is TRBJ2-5; D not resolved. From germline, CDR1 is SGDLS and CDR2 YYNGEE. This CDR3 contains 15 residues. The V end lost 4 bases, the J end lost 7 bases, and 20 bases lay between the germline ends. CDR3 region: CASSRSSGSVATQYF. CDR3 nucleotide sequence: TGTGCCAGCAGCCGTAGTTCTGGATCTGTGGCGACCCAGTACTTC.

This sequence joins TRBV7-9 and TRBJ2-1, with D possibly being TRBD1 (6 bases). Germline V gene lookup returns CDR1 SEHNR and CDR2 FQNEAQ (reference sequence). The CDR3 has 16 amino acids. Trimming took off 5 bases at V and 8 bases at J, with 22 bases between the two ends. In nucleotides, the CDR3 is TGTGCCAGCAGCCAAGGCATGGACAGTCTCGACTATGAGCAGTTCTTC. Translation gives CASSQGMDSLDYEQFF.

The chain recombines TRBV28 with TRBJ1-1; 8 bases are shared with TRBD1. Trimming cost V 2 bases and J 5 bases; bases outside gene matches: 10. Per the germline V gene, CDR1 is MDHEN and CDR2 is SYDVKM. This CDR3 is 16 amino acids long. CDR3 loop: CASSLLSGGAMTEAFF. In DNA form, the CDR3 reads TGTGCCAGCAGTTTACTTTCAGGGGGCGCGATGACTGAAGCTTTCTTT.

CDR3 loop: CASSQESPLLAGRTGELFF. The DNA for the CDR3 is TGTGCCAGCAGCCAAGAAAGCCCTTTACTAGCGGGGCGAACCGGGGAGCTGTTTTTT. The V gene is TRBV14, the J gene TRBJ2-2, with TRBD2 identical over 10 bases. The V segment lost 0 bases and the J segment 5 bases; nucleotides outside the gene matches: 12. Germline V gives CDR1 SGHDN, CDR2 FVKESK. The CDR3 sequence is 19 residues long.

V is TRBV10-3 and J is TRBJ1-5; unclear D gene. V was shortened by 2 bases and J by 4 bases, with 6 bases between the two germline ends. CDR3 length equals 13 residues. Germline values: CDR1 ENHRY, CDR2 SYGVKD. The DNA of the CDR3 is TGTGCCATCAGTGAGCAAGAAAATCAGCCCCAGCATTTT. Its protein product is CAISEQENQPQHF.